These 2 T cell receptor beta chains were sequenced from one sample in a study of Graves' ophthalmopathy and Graves' hyperthyroidism. RNA transcripts served as template for amplifying TCR beta CDR3 sequences. Scientists carried out first-round RT-PCR using HTBI primers and then a second-round multiplex PCR. A single record per CDR3 protein comes from TCRdb applying MiXCR to the multiplex PCR reads. The data hold 360,000 or so distinct CDR3 sequences, with about 17% observed a single time. Sequenced: peripheral blood. These receptors all come from a young woman with Graves' ophthalmopathy.

The chain is built from TRBV29-1 and TRBJ2-4; D unresolved. The CDR3 spans 14 residues. The germline V gene has CDR1 SQVTM and CDR2 ANQGSEA. As DNA, the CDR3 is TGCAGTGCCAGCAGCCCTCGAGCCAAAAACATTCAGTACTTC. Translating it yields CSASSPRAKNIQYF.

This clonotype has a count of ten or more. The germline gene is not matched at one end of the junction; a read error may be the cause. V usage is TRBV7-2 and J usage is TRBJ2-2; D is ambiguous. Germline CDR1 and CDR2: SGHTA and FQGNSA. The CDR3 sequence is 12 residues long. The CDR3 sequence: CASSLGVGELFF. As DNA, the CDR3 is TGTGCCAGCAGTTTAGGAGTCGGGGAGCTGTTTTTT.